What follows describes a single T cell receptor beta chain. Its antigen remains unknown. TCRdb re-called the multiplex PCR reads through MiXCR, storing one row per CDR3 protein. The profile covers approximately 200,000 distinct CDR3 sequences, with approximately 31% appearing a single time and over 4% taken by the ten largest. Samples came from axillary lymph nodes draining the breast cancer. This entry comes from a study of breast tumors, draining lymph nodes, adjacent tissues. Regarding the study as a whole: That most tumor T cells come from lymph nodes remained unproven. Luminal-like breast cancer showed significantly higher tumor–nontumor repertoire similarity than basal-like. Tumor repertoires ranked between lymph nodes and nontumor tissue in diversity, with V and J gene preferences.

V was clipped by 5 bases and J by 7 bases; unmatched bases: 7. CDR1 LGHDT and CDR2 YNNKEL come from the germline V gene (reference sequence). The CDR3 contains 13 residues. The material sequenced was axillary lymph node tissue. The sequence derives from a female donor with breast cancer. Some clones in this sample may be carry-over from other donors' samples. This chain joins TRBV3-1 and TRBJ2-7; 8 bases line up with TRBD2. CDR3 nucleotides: TGTGCCAGCAGCACCCGGGGGGGCCGGGAGCAGTACTTC. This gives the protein CASSTRGGREQYF.